This TCR beta chain was captured in a study of T cell changes during pregnancy in multiple sclerosis. TCRdb keeps only in-frame clones here, not all; method: immunoSEQ multiplex PCR. The sample carries approximately 44,000 clones, under 95% recorded once. CDR1 and CDR2 from the germline V gene are LNHDA and SQIVND (reference sequence). This CDR3 is 16 amino acids long. V was shortened by 1 base and J by 4 bases, with 14 bases between the two germline ends. The TCR comes from a female donor with multiple sclerosis, enrolled in a pregnancy study. The gene calls are TRBV19 and TRBJ2-4; possible D gene TRBD2, 5 bases. Sample: CD4+ T cells from peripheral blood mononuclear cells, taken in the third trimester of pregnancy. The CDR3 sequence is CASSIVLSGPKNIQYF. The CDR3 nucleotides are TGTGCCAGTAGTATAGTCTTGAGCGGTCCTAAAAACATTCAGTACTTC.